This T cell receptor (beta chain) was captured by sequencing in a study of blood T cell repertoires in COVID-19. Study-level information: The United States, Italy and Spain supplied acute and convalescent COVID-19 samples.

Repertoires were generated with immunoSEQ multiplex PCR, while TCRdb's copy carries only in-frame clones and drops some. The repertoire holds hundreds of thousands of clones, with over 75% as singletons. Recruits, aged roughly 18 to 89 years, lived in 20 to 30 US areas. Cohort allocation depended upon clinical history that participants reported. In Cohort 3, a recovered donor had either two negative PCRs, clearance, or symptom resolution. Germline CDR1 and CDR2: MNHEY and SVGEGT. The CDR3 loop spans 16 amino acids. Trimming removed 0 bases from V and 9 bases from J; junction bases left unmatched: 8. This TCR was sampled from a woman in her 30s who had recovered from COVID-19. This sequence joins TRBV6-2 or TRBV6-3 and TRBJ2-1, with 10 bases lining up with TRBD1. Specimen: PBMCs or T cells enriched from blood (not recorded which). This chain's CDR3 is CASSYSRDRGLGEQFF. The CDR3 nucleotides are TGTGCCAGCAGTTACTCGAGGGACAGGGGTCTTGGTGAGCAGTTCTTC.